The following is a TCR beta chain sequence with its context. Its target is not known. TCRdb used MiXCR to reprocess the reads, holding one entry per CDR3 protein. This sample carries about 830,000 distinct CDR3 sequences, about 31% of them seen once, and the ten largest clones take 9.5% to 15%. The record originates from a study of T cell repertoires in cytomegalovirus infection. Background on the study: Recently identified HLA-C-restricted and well-studied HLA-B-restricted CMV epitopes were used. Findings of the study overall: The ex vivo response showed dominance by HLA-C-restricted CMV-specific TCR beta clonotypes.

CDR1 is SGHVS, CDR2 FNYEAQ, per germline. This CDR3 has 16 amino acids. Between the trimmed V and J ends, which lost 5 bases and 0 bases, there was a span of 16 bases. V usage is TRBV7-6 and J usage is TRBJ1-1; D is perhaps TRBD1 (6 bases). The sample here was cultured CD8+ T cells from PBMCs, taken from culture after CMV antigen stimulation. The source is a human donor in good health (CMV status not recorded). Some clones in this sample may be carry-over from other donors' samples. For the CDR3, the DNA is TGTGCCAGCAGCACCATCGGACAGAAGTTGAACACTGAAGCTTTCTTT. Its protein product is CASSTIGQKLNTEAFF. The entire variable domain, with the rest obtained from reference TRBV7-6 and TRBJ1-1, is as follows: GAGVSQSPRYKVTKRGQDVALRCDPISGHVSLYWYRQALGQGPEFLTYFNYEAQQDKSGLPNDRFSAERPEGSISTLTIQRTEQRDSAMYRCASSTIGQKLNTEAFFGQGTRLTVV.